This T cell receptor beta chain was captured in a study of T-cell reconstitution after alpha-beta-depleted transplantation in children. As it was prepared, the TCRbeta library received unique molecular identifiers. TCRdb re-derived calls from the PCR reads in MiXCR, one entry per CDR3 protein. The table includes 500,000 to 600,000 distinct CDR3 sequences, around 17% detected once. The receptor was derived from a human donor who donated a stem cell graft to a child with acute lymphoblastic leukemia. This sample comprised PBMCs from the stem cell graft donor, obtained from the stem cell graft.

The CDR3 nucleotides read TGTGCCACCAGTGATTTAGAATTCGGAGACACCGGGGAGCTGTTTTTT. Its translation is CATSDLEFGDTGELFF. The J gene is TRBJ2-2, the V gene TRBV24-1; D remains unclear. CDR3 length: 16 amino acids. V shed 1 base and J shed 3 bases, with 11 bases lying between them. Germline V CDR1 and CDR2: KGHDR, SFDVKD.